One sample yielded the 9 T cell receptor beta chains listed below, sequenced in a study of CD8+ T cells in alopecia areata. Investigators isolated RNA and reverse transcribed it into cDNA to act as the sequencing template. Measured with immunoSEQ multiplex PCR; TCRdb has only the in-frame clones, and not every one. Altogether some 130,000 clones are present, more than 40% being singletons, with the ten largest covering roughly a sixth. The sample here was CD8+ T cells sorted from blood, taken at week 0. These receptor sequences come from a human donor with alopecia areata.

This rearrangement joins TRBV7-3 to TRBJ2-4; TRBD1 matches 8 bases. The CDR3 is 15 amino acids. The V gene end was trimmed by 5 bases and the J gene end by 3 bases; junction bases not matched to a gene: 6. Per germline, CDR1 SGHTA and CDR2 FQGTGA. The CDR3 DNA reads as TGTGCCAGCAGCCCCTCAGGGGGCGGCAAAAACATTCAGTACTTC. Protein product: CASSPSGGGKNIQYF.

The J gene is TRBJ2-3, the V gene TRBV15; D gene ambiguous. The CDR3 is 15 amino acids. Germline-derived CDR1 and CDR2 are LNHNV and YYDKDF (reference sequence). Trimming shortened V by 8 bases and J by 1 base, and 16 bases separated the two germline ends. CDR3 loop: CATATPRTGTDTQYF. CDR3 DNA: TGTGCCACCGCGACCCCTCGCACTGGCACAGATACGCAGTATTTT.

The chain employs TRBV27 and TRBJ2-1; 9 nucleotides match TRBD2. CDR3 length: 16 amino acids. Trimming took 0 bases from V and 5 from J; bases not matched to a gene: 5. Germline V gives CDR1 MNHEY, CDR2 SMNVEV (reference sequence). The CDR3 sequence: CASSLSVTSGHNEQFF. In nucleotides, the CDR3 is TGTGCCAGCAGTTTATCCGTGACTAGCGGTCACAATGAGCAGTTCTTC.

This chain connects TRBV5-1 to TRBJ2-7; TRBD2 agrees at 7 bases. The CDR3 is 15 residues long. V trimming: 6 bases; J trimming: 3 bases; junction bases outside the gene matches: 12. The germline V gene has CDR1 SGHRS and CDR2 YFSETQ. The CDR3 reads CASTPGPSGYYEQYF. In DNA, the CDR3 is TGCGCCAGCACCCCGGGGCCTAGCGGATACTACGAGCAGTACTTC.

The rearrangement uses TRBV15 and TRBJ1-4; D is uncertain. Germline loops: CDR1 LNHNV, CDR2 YYDKDF (reference sequence). The CDR3 contains 16 residues. Trimming pared 3 bases from V and 5 bases from J, leaving 16 bases between. The CDR3, as DNA: TGTGCCACCAGCAGTGCACCTGAGGGCCTAAATGAAAAACTGTTTTTT. Translated, it gives CATSSAPEGLNEKLFF.

The genes are TRBV6-5 and TRBJ2-3; D is ambiguous. V lost 5 bases, J lost 5 bases, and 8 bases lay in between. In germline, CDR1 is MNHEY, CDR2 SVGAGI. The CDR3 covers 12 residues. The CDR3 DNA reads as TGTGCCAGCAGTCCCCTGGGAGATACGCAGTATTTT. Residues: CASSPLGDTQYF.

This chain links TRBV5-6 with TRBJ1-5; perhaps TRBD1 as D (6 bases). Trimming left V 4 bases short and J 3 bases short, with 17 bases between. Germline CDR1 SGHDT, CDR2 YYEEEE. The CDR3 has 16 amino acids. Written as DNA, the CDR3 is TGTGCCAGCAGCATACTCGCGGGACACCACAATCAGCCCCAGCATTTT. Translation: CASSILAGHHNQPQHF.

This chain connects TRBV11-2 to TRBJ1-1; D perhaps matches TRBD1 (6 bases). The germline V gene encodes CDR1 SGHAT and CDR2 FQNNGV. The CDR3 spans 12 residues. V was cut by 5 bases and J by 8 bases, with 12 bases left in between. The DNA for the CDR3 is TGTGCCAGCAGCGACAGACAGGCCGAAGCTTTCTTT. Its protein product is CASSDRQAEAFF.

The V call is TRBV29-1, the J call TRBJ2-2; D is perhaps TRBD2 (7 bases). The CDR3 totals 16 residues. Trimming stripped 7 bases from V and 0 bases from J, with 18 bases between. In germline, CDR1 is SQVTM, CDR2 ANQGSEA. In nucleotides, the CDR3 is TGCAGCGCACGGGGAGGGGGACTGACGAACACCGGGGAGCTGTTTTTT. Encoded protein: CSARGGGLTNTGELFF.